This entry lists 10 T cell receptor beta chains sequenced from one sample in a study of cytomegalovirus exposure and HLA in healthy donors. A multiplex PCR was run with 60 Vbeta primers and 13 Jbeta primers. The table came from immunoSEQ multiplex PCR; TCRdb's copy has only in-frame clones and leaves some out. The sample lists roughly 200,000 clones, about three quarters occurring once. Input material: PBMCs. The source is a woman in her fifties or sixties in good health and CMV-seropositive.

In its sample, this clone was seen a few times. This chain joins TRBV6-5 and TRBJ1-2; 7 positions match TRBD1. V lost 5 bases and J lost 8; bases outside the gene matches: 8. This CDR3 has 13 residues. The V gene's germline CDR1 is MNHEY and CDR2 SVGAGI. For the CDR3, the DNA is TGTGCCAGCAGTGACACAGGGGCGAGGGGCTACACCTTC. This codes for CASSDTGARGYTF.

The chain carries TRBV30 and TRBJ2-5; TRBD2 agrees at 9 bases. The J segment lost 5 bases and the V segment lost 3 bases, leaving 7 bases of the junction unmatched. This CDR3 spans 14 amino acids. Germline loops: CDR1 GTSNPN, CDR2 SVGIG (reference sequence). The CDR3 region is CAWSSLAGIETQYF. Here the CDR3 DNA reads TGTGCCTGGAGCAGCCTAGCGGGGATTGAGACCCAGTACTTC.

The genes are TRBV21-1 and TRBJ2-1; TRBD1 reflects the table's D call only, with no check against the DNA. TRBV21-1 is assigned pseudogene status. This CDR3 region has 13 residues. The CDR3 region has the DNA TGTGCCAGCAGCAAAGAAGAGGGGGATGAGCAGTTCTTC. It yields the protein CASSKEEGDEQFF.

This chain links TRBV14 with TRBJ1-2; unclear D gene. V lost 3 bases, J lost 1 base, and 6 bases lay in between. The germline gives CDR1 SGHDN, CDR2 FVKESK. The length of the CDR3 is 13 residues. In DNA form, the CDR3 reads TGTGCCAGCAGCCAGCAGGATAACTATGGCTACACCTTC. It is translated as CASSQQDNYGYTF.

Here the CDR3 DNA reads TGTGCCAGCACTGGGACAGGGGGCAATCAGCCCCAGCATTTT. It yields the protein CASTGTGGNQPQHF. This chain uses TRBV27 with TRBJ1-5; TRBD1 aligns across 10 bases. Per the germline V gene, CDR1 is MNHEY and CDR2 is SMNVEV (reference sequence). The V segment lost 7 bases and the J segment 2 bases; nucleotides outside the gene matches: 2. This CDR3 is built from 14 residues.

A single count supports this clone. The chain links TRBV2 to TRBJ1-2; 12 bases align to TRBD1. J lost 0 bases, V lost 0 bases, and 8 bases had no gene match. Germline V CDR1 and CDR2: SNHLY, FYNNEI. The CDR3 sequence is 19 residues long. CDR3 sequence: CASSEARGQGALANYGYTF. CDR3 nucleotides: TGTGCCAGCAGTGAAGCTAGGGGACAGGGGGCGTTAGCTAACTATGGCTACACCTTC.

The table lists this clone with a count of one. V is TRBV28 and J is TRBJ1-3; 9 nucleotides match TRBD1. The CDR3 is made up of 17 amino acids. The trim removed 5 bases at V and 1 base at J, leaving 9 bases unmatched. Germline values: CDR1 MDHEN, CDR2 SYDVKM. The CDR3 DNA reads TGTGCCAGCAGTCCCCTAGACAGGGGGTTATCTGGAAACACCATATATTTT. This gives the protein CASSPLDRGLSGNTIYF. Using reference TRBV28 and TRBJ1-3 for the parts outside the CDR3, the full variable domain is DVKVTQSSRYLVKRTGEKVFLECVQDMDHENMFWYRQDPGLGLRLIYFSYDVKMKEKGDIPEGYSVSREKKERFSLILESASTNQTSMYLCASSPLDRGLSGNTIYFGEGSWLTVV.

This clone has only a few counts. V and J are TRBV5-1 and TRBJ2-3; the D gene is possibly TRBD1 (6 bases). The ends were cut back, 4 bases at V and 2 bases at J, with 11 bases in the middle. CDR3 length: 14 residues. Germline CDR1 reads SGHRS; CDR2 reads YFSETQ. The CDR3 reads CASSPRDNTDTQYF. CDR3 nucleotides: TGCGCCAGCAGCCCTCGGGACAACACAGATACGCAGTATTTT. The complete variable domain, with remaining parts taken from reference TRBV5-1 and TRBJ2-3, reads KAGVTQTPRYLIKTRGQQVTLSCSPISGHRSVSWYQQTPGQGLQFLFEYFSETQRNKGNFPGRFSGRQFSNSRSEMNVSTLELGDSALYLCASSPRDNTDTQYFGPGTRLTVL.

The rearrangement uses TRBV7-2 and TRBJ2-7; TRBD2 is a possible D gene (5 bases). This CDR3 is 12 amino acids long. V lost 2 bases, J lost 6 bases, and 8 bases lay in between. CDR1 and CDR2 from the germline V gene are SGHTA and FQGNSA. In DNA, the CDR3 is TGTGCCAGCAGCTTACAACGGGGCGAGCAGTACTTC. Residues: CASSLQRGEQYF.

Details on this clone: Other DNA sequences in this specimen translate into the identical CDR3. The genes are TRBV28 and TRBJ1-2; D gene ambiguous. Trimming cost V 2 bases and J 2 bases, with 6 bases left between them. The germline gives CDR1 MDHEN, CDR2 SYDVKM. The CDR3 length is 13 residues. The chain's CDR3 is CASSLTGNYGYTF. The CDR3 nucleotides read TGTGCCAGCAGTTTAACGGGGAACTATGGCTACACCTTC.